Listed here are 11 T cell receptor beta chains from one sample, sequenced in a study of T cells after yellow fever vaccination. TCRdb used MiXCR to reprocess the 5' RACE reads, holding one entry per CDR3 protein. The sample carries about 200,000 distinct CDR3 sequences, more than 3% recorded once. The starting material was CD4+ T cells sorted from PBMCs, obtained 10 days after the yellow fever booster vaccination. The receptors come from a man aged 18 to 29 who received the YFV17D yellow fever vaccine.

This clonotype was seen more than once but under ten times. J is TRBJ2-3 and V is TRBV4-3; D unclear. CDR1 is LGHNA and CDR2 is YSLEER in the germline V gene. Deletions cut 0 bases from V and 0 bases from J, with 16 bases between. The CDR3 length is 18 residues. The CDR3 sequence: CASSQEPEHTYSTDTQYF. DNA of the CDR3: TGCGCCAGCAGCCAAGAGCCCGAGCACACCTACAGCACAGATACGCAGTATTTT.

The chain couples TRBV15 to TRBJ1-1; TRBD1 might be the D (6 bases). V lost 2 bases and J lost 8, with 18 bases in between. CDR3 size: 15 residues. The germline V gene has CDR1 LNHNV and CDR2 YYDKDF (reference sequence). The CDR3 DNA reads as TGTGCCACCAGCAGAAAGGACAGCAATAAACCAGAAGCTTTCTTT. This gives the protein CATSRKDSNKPEAFF.

This clonotype was counted between two and nine times. The chain uses TRBV7-2 and TRBJ1-1; TRBD1 matches 9 bases. Germline V gene data show CDR1 as SGHTA and CDR2 as FQGNSA. Germline trimming cut 5 bases from V and 12 bases from J; bases unmatched to any gene: 10. The CDR3 has 13 residues. The CDR3 DNA reads as TGTGCCAGCAGCCCAAGACAGGGACAGGGAACTTTCTTT. Amino acids: CASSPRQGQGTFF.

Only a few counts were recorded for this clonotype. The chain has TRBV6-2 or TRBV6-3 and TRBJ2-7; D is uncertain. The germline V gene encodes CDR1 MNHEY and CDR2 SVGEGT. V was pared by 6 bases and J by 6 bases, with 12 bases between. There are 12 residues in the CDR3. The CDR3 loop is CASSRDGPEQYF. CDR3 nucleotide sequence: TGTGCCAGCAGCCGCGACGGACCCGAGCAGTACTTC.

V is TRBV4-1 and J is TRBJ2-2, with TRBD2 matching over 9 bases. This CDR3 is built from 16 residues. With 3 bases clipped from V and 0 bases from J, the junction kept 2 bases outside the gene matches. Germline lookup yields CDR1 MGHRA and CDR2 YSYEKL. In DNA form, the CDR3 reads TGCGCCAGCAGCCAGCTAGCGGGGACGAACACCGGGGAGCTGTTTTTT. Encoded protein: CASSQLAGTNTGELFF.

With respect to this clonotype: Given a much more abundant clone one base away, this may be a read error. The chain recombines TRBV5-1 with TRBJ1-2; 9 nucleotides align to TRBD1. The length of the CDR3 is 15 residues. CDR1 is SGHRS and CDR2 is YFSETQ in the germline V gene. CDR3 nucleotide sequence: TGCGCCAGCGGCTTACAGACAGGGGGGAACTATGGCTACACCTTC. Amino acids: CASGLQTGGNYGYTF.

The sample holds many counts of this clonotype. The chain links TRBV6-6 to TRBJ1-1; D remains unclear. CDR1 is MNHNY and CDR2 is SVGAGI in the germline V gene (reference sequence). The CDR3 totals 11 residues. The ends were cut back, 6 bases at V and 8 bases at J, with 10 bases in the middle. The CDR3 sequence is CASSESREAFF. In DNA, the CDR3 is TGTGCCAGCAGCGAGAGTCGGGAAGCTTTCTTT.

This clonotype has ten or more counts. This sequence joins TRBV5-1 and TRBJ1-1; D might be TRBD1 (6 bases). Trimming left V 2 bases short and J 3 bases short, with 11 bases between. The CDR3 runs to 14 residues. Germline values: CDR1 SGHRS, CDR2 YFSETQ. DNA of the CDR3: TGCGCCAGCAGCTTCGCGGAGGGGGACACTGAAGCTTTCTTT. Its protein product is CASSFAEGDTEAFF. Full variable domain (missing parts from reference TRBV5-1 and TRBJ1-1): KAGVTQTPRYLIKTRGQQVTLSCSPISGHRSVSWYQQTPGQGLQFLFEYFSETQRNKGNFPGRFSGRQFSNSRSEMNVSTLELGDSALYLCASSFAEGDTEAFFGQGTRLTVV.

In this sample, this clonotype turned up many times. The chain carries TRBV20-1 and TRBJ1-5, with D maybe TRBD1 (5 bases). Trimming shortened V by 0 bases and J by 1 base, and 10 bases separated the two germline ends. In germline, CDR1 is DFQATT, CDR2 SNEGSKA (reference sequence). This CDR3 has 15 residues. CDR3 nucleotide sequence: TGCAGTGCTAGAGATGGTTGGGGCAGCAATCAGCCCCAGCATTTT. Residues: CSARDGWGSNQPQHF.

This clonotype has at least ten counts. The rearrangement links TRBV9 to TRBJ1-2; D remains unclear. With 0 bases removed from V and 4 bases from J, the gap between germline ends came to 13 bases. The germline CDR1 and CDR2 sequences are SGDLS and YYNGEE. The CDR3 consists of 15 residues. The CDR3 here is CASSVDDTSFYGYTF. The CDR3 region has the DNA TGTGCCAGCAGCGTAGATGACACCTCCTTCTATGGCTACACCTTC.

At least ten counts were recorded for this clonotype. This sequence joins TRBV7-2 and TRBJ2-1; no definite D call. Germline V gene data show CDR1 as SGHTA and CDR2 as FQGNSA. The CDR3 has 16 amino acids. V lost 5 bases, J lost 6 bases, and 20 bases lay in between. The CDR3 region is CASSLVSLSSRNEQFF. The CDR3 DNA follows: TGTGCCAGCAGCCTCGTTAGCTTGAGTTCCCGCAATGAGCAGTTCTTC.